A single sample is the source of the 27 T cell receptor beta chains below, sequenced in a study of radiation and T cells in renal cell carcinoma. Time point: blood 2 weeks post-SBRT. The treatment here: 15 Gy SBRT to primary tumor, nephrectomy 4 weeks later. Sequencing used immunoSEQ multiplex PCR; TCRdb keeps in-frame clones, though not all of them. This table has tens of thousands of clones, around 78% appearing once. The input for sequencing was blood, taken from a patient whose treatment included radiotherapy and nephrectomy. The source of these receptors is a man between 60 and 75 years old with renal cell carcinoma.

The chain is built from TRBV7-2 and TRBJ1-2; D may be TRBD1 (5 bases). Per germline, CDR1 SGHTA and CDR2 FQGNSA. The V end lost 2 bases, the J end lost 5 bases, and 9 bases lay between the germline ends. The CDR3 is 13 residues long. This CDR3 is CASSLPGEYGYTF. DNA for the CDR3: TGTGCCAGCAGCTTACCGGGGGAATATGGCTACACCTTC.

The chain combines TRBV29-1 with TRBJ2-7; no clear D. The CDR3 length is 12 residues. V was trimmed by 2 bases and J by 2 bases, leaving 7 bases between them. Germline loops: CDR1 SQVTM, CDR2 ANQGSEA. This chain's CDR3 is CSVERVTYEQYF. The CDR3 nucleotides read TGCAGCGTTGAACGGGTTACCTACGAGCAGTACTTC.

This clone appeared a few times. This chain uses TRBV2 with TRBJ2-3; TRBD2 agrees at 9 bases. The CDR3 covers 13 residues. Unmatched junction bases numbered 1, after V lost 2 bases and J lost 7 bases. CDR1 is SNHLY, CDR2 FYNNEI, per germline. CDR3 in DNA: TGTGCCAGCAGTGAACTAGCGGGATATACGCAGTATTTT. Protein product: CASSELAGYTQYF. The full variable domain, completed using reference TRBV2 and TRBJ2-3, is EPEVTQTPSHQVTQMGQEVILRCVPISNHLYFYWYRQILGQKVEFLVSFYNNEISEKSEIFDDQFSVERPDGSNFTLKIRSTKLEDSAMYFCASSELAGYTQYFGPGTRLTVL.

The chain carries TRBV9 and TRBJ2-1, with TRBD2 identical over 15 bases. The V gene's germline CDR1 is SGDLS and CDR2 YYNGEE. The CDR3 covers 17 residues. V shed 0 bases and J 8 bases; nucleotides not matched to a gene: 6. In nucleotides, the CDR3 is TGTGCCAGCAGCGTAGTTCTCGGACTAGCGGGAGGGGATGAGCAGTTCTTC. Residues: CASSVVLGLAGGDEQFF.

This clone has just one count. This chain uses TRBV29-1 with TRBJ1-2, with D unclear. The length of the CDR3 is 13 residues. Germline V lookup: CDR1 SQVTM, CDR2 ANQGSEA. V lost 7 bases, J lost 4 bases, and 16 bases lay in between. CDR3 region: CSAPEFSGYGYTF. CDR3 nucleotides: TGCAGCGCACCCGAGTTTTCGGGCTATGGCTACACCTTC.

J is TRBJ2-3 and V is TRBV9, with D tentatively TRBD1 (5 bases). This CDR3 has 14 amino acids. Germline CDR1 reads SGDLS; CDR2 reads YYNGEE. Trimming took off 0 bases at V and 2 bases at J, with 7 bases between the two ends. The CDR3 nucleotides are TGTGCCAGCAGCGTAGGGGGCCACACAGATACGCAGTATTTT. It codes for CASSVGGHTDTQYF.

The rearrangement joins TRBV30 to TRBJ1-2; D perhaps matches TRBD1 (6 bases). The CDR3 is made up of 11 amino acids. Germline V gene lookup returns CDR1 GTSNPN and CDR2 SVGIG (reference sequence). The V and J ends lost 4 bases and 8 bases respectively, with 11 bases between them. In nucleotides, the CDR3 is TGTGCCTGGAACGTGGGGGCAGGCTACACCTTC. Its translation: CAWNVGAGYTF.

The chain employs TRBV5-6 and TRBJ2-7, with 9 bases fitting TRBD2. Germline CDR1 is SGHDT and CDR2 is YYEEEE. V lost 4 bases, J lost 2 bases, and 7 bases stayed unmatched. The CDR3 is made up of 15 amino acids. The CDR3 coding sequence is TGTGCCAGCAGCCAACTCGCGGGGGGGACCTACGAGCAGTACTTC. Its protein product is CASSQLAGGTYEQYF.

The rearrangement links TRBV5-1 to TRBJ2-4, with D perhaps matching TRBD2 (5 bases). V lost 4 bases and J lost 0, with 26 bases in between. CDR3 length equals 20 residues. Germline CDR1 and CDR2: SGHRS and YFSETQ. The CDR3 nucleotides are TGCGCCAGCAGCCCCACGGGATTGGAGACACTATTGCTAGCCAAAAACATTCAGTACTTC. Its protein is CASSPTGLETLLLAKNIQYF. Complete variable domain (other parts from reference TRBV5-1 and TRBJ2-4): KAGVTQTPRYLIKTRGQQVTLSCSPISGHRSVSWYQQTPGQGLQFLFEYFSETQRNKGNFPGRFSGRQFSNSRSEMNVSTLELGDSALYLCASSPTGLETLLLAKNIQYFGAGTRLSVL.

The chain employs TRBV7-2 and TRBJ1-6; maybe TRBD1 (5 bases). CDR1 is SGHTA, CDR2 FQGNSA, per germline. The CDR3 covers 15 residues. V lost 0 bases to trimming and J lost 6 bases, with 9 bases between them. The CDR3 region is CASSLARDGNSPLHF. DNA of the CDR3: TGTGCCAGCAGCTTAGCTAGGGACGGTAATTCACCCCTCCACTTT.

The chain combines TRBV30 with TRBJ1-5, with D possibly matching TRBD1 (6 bases). The germline V and J ends were trimmed by 0 bases and 5 bases, with 20 bases remaining between them. CDR3 length: 17 residues. Germline V CDR1 and CDR2: GTSNPN, SVGIG (reference sequence). CDR3 in DNA: TGTGCCTGGAGTGTAGGGCTTTACGGCAGGGGTTATCAGCCCCAGCATTTT. It yields the protein CAWSVGLYGRGYQPQHF.

This sequence joins TRBV19 and TRBJ1-6, with D uncertain. The ends were cut back, 3 bases at V and 7 bases at J, with 7 bases in the middle. CDR1 and CDR2 (germline): LNHDA, SQIVND (reference sequence). The CDR3 runs 13 residues. CDR3 nucleotides: TGTGCCAGTAGTATGCGGTCGAATTCACCCCTCCACTTT. Encoded protein: CASSMRSNSPLHF. Full variable domain (rest looked up from reference TRBV19 and TRBJ1-6): DGGITQSPKYLFRKEGQNVTLSCEQNLNHDAMYWYRQDPGQGLRLIYYSQIVNDFQKGDIAEGYSVSREKKESFPLTVTSAQKNPTAFYLCASSMRSNSPLHFGNGTRLTVT.

The chain employs TRBV29-1 and TRBJ1-3; no definite D call. CDR3 length: 13 residues. V gave up 3 bases and J gave up 0 bases, with 6 bases separating them. Germline CDR1 and CDR2: SQVTM and ANQGSEA. The DNA of the CDR3 is TGCAGCGTTGAGGGCCCCTCTGGAAACACCATATATTTT. Translation gives CSVEGPSGNTIYF.

The CDR3 here is CASSDLLAGGPGADTQYF. The CDR3 DNA follows: TGTGCCAGCAGTGATCTACTAGCGGGGGGACCCGGCGCAGATACGCAGTATTTT. The V gene is TRBV25-1, the J gene TRBJ2-3; 12 nucleotides match TRBD2. This CDR3 is built from 18 residues. Germline lookup yields CDR1 MGHDK and CDR2 SYGVNS. J was trimmed by 4 bases and V by 3 bases; bases with no gene match: 11.

DNA of the CDR3: TGTGCCAGCAGCTTAATCGCGTCTGACTATGGCTACACCTTC. Its protein product is CASSLIASDYGYTF. V is TRBV7-9 and J is TRBJ1-2; no reliable D call. The CDR3 loop spans 14 amino acids. Trimming stripped 2 bases from V and 3 bases from J, with 10 bases between. In germline, CDR1 is SEHNR, CDR2 FQNEAQ (reference sequence).

This clone was recorded only once. CDR3 residues: CASSISQTETDTQYF. The CDR3 region has the DNA TGTGCCAGTAGTATCTCTCAGACGGAAACAGATACGCAGTATTTT. V usage is TRBV19 and J usage is TRBJ2-3; D gene ambiguous. This CDR3 region has 15 residues. V was trimmed by 3 bases and J by 3 bases, leaving 13 bases between them. The V gene's germline CDR1 is LNHDA and CDR2 SQIVND (reference sequence).

This clone was observed a handful of times. This chain links TRBV13 with TRBJ1-1, with TRBD1 as a possible D gene (6 bases). The CDR3 is 14 amino acids. V was cut by 1 base and J by 8 bases, with 14 bases left in between. Per the germline V gene, CDR1 is PRHDT and CDR2 is FYEKMQ (reference sequence). The CDR3 reads CASSLDRTDKEAFF. The CDR3 DNA reads as TGTGCCAGCAGCTTAGATCGGACAGATAAAGAAGCTTTCTTT. Combining the CDR3 with reference TRBV13 and TRBJ1-1 gives the whole variable domain AAGVIQSPRHLIKEKRETATLKCYPIPRHDTVYWYQQGPGQDPQFLISFYEKMQSDKGSIPDRFSAQQFSDYHSELNMSSLELGDSALYFCASSLDRTDKEAFFGQGTRLTVV.

The rearrangement joins TRBV14 to TRBJ2-2; 11 bases are shared with TRBD2. CDR1 and CDR2 (germline): SGHDN, FVKESK. V was clipped by 4 bases and J by 3 bases; unmatched bases: 4. The CDR3 contains 16 residues. The CDR3 reads CASSRTSGFDTGELFF. CDR3 in DNA: TGTGCCAGCAGCCGGACTAGCGGGTTTGACACCGGGGAGCTGTTTTTT.

The rearrangement joins TRBV27 to TRBJ1-6, with 7 nucleotides matching TRBD1. Per germline, CDR1 MNHEY and CDR2 SMNVEV (reference sequence). CDR3 size: 17 residues. J gave up 1 base and V 5 bases, and 8 bases lay outside the gene matches. CDR3 sequence (DNA): TGTGCCAGCAGTGTCACAGGGGTCCCTTCCTATAATTCACCCCTCCACTTT. It specifies CASSVTGVPSYNSPLHF.

V is TRBV18 and J is TRBJ1-1; a weak D match, TRBD1 (6 bases). Per the germline V gene, CDR1 is KGHSH and CDR2 is LQKENI. Deletions cut 3 bases from V and 4 bases from J, with 15 bases between. The CDR3 extends over 15 amino acids. CDR3 residues: CASSPLGQSGTEAFF. CDR3 DNA: TGTGCCAGCTCACCCCTCGGACAGTCGGGCACTGAAGCTTTCTTT. Using reference TRBV18 and TRBJ1-1 for the parts outside the CDR3, the full variable domain is NAGVMQNPRHLVRRRGQEARLRCSPMKGHSHVYWYRQLPEEGLKFMVYLQKENIIDESGMPKERFSAEFPKEGPSILRIQQVVRGDSAAYFCASSPLGQSGTEAFFGQGTRLTVV.

The chain has TRBV5-4 and TRBJ1-4; 10 bases agree with TRBD1. With V trimmed by 4 bases and J by 8 bases, 14 bases remained unmatched. CDR1 and CDR2 (germline): SGHNT, YYREEE (reference sequence). The CDR3 loop spans 17 amino acids. The CDR3 is CASSPDRGQAVKEKLFF. CDR3 DNA sequence: TGTGCCAGCAGCCCCGACAGGGGGCAGGCTGTAAAAGAAAAACTGTTTTTT. Drawing the rest from reference TRBV5-4 and TRBJ1-4, the complete variable domain is ETGVTQSPTHLIKTRGQQVTLRCSSQSGHNTVSWYQQALGQGPQFIFQYYREEENGRGNFPPRFSGLQFPNYSSELNVNALELDDSALYLCASSPDRGQAVKEKLFFGSGTQLSVL.

Only one count was recorded for this clone. This chain joins TRBV9 and TRBJ2-6; D possibly corresponds to TRBD1 (5 bases). CDR3 length: 17 amino acids. Looked up from germline, CDR1 is SGDLS and CDR2 is YYNGEE. Trimming cost V 1 base and J 0 bases, with 11 bases left between them. This CDR3 is CASSVSGATSGANVLTF. CDR3 bases: TGTGCCAGCAGCGTAAGTGGGGCTACCTCTGGGGCCAACGTCCTGACTTTC.

The chain combines TRBV9 with TRBJ1-2; 7 nucleotides line up with TRBD1. Per the germline V gene, CDR1 is SGDLS and CDR2 is YYNGEE. This CDR3 has 15 amino acids. Germline trimming cut 4 bases from V and 0 bases from J; bases unmatched to any gene: 6. CDR3 sequence reads: CASSPEGAANYGYTF. The CDR3 DNA reads as TGTGCCAGCAGCCCGGAGGGGGCCGCTAACTATGGCTACACCTTC.

The rearrangement uses TRBV14 and TRBJ2-3, with D possibly being TRBD2 (6 bases). This CDR3 has 15 residues. V shed 1 base and J shed 2 bases, with 10 bases lying between them. From germline, CDR1 is SGHDN and CDR2 FVKESK. CDR3 sequence reads: CASSQAGLNTDTQYF. CDR3 in DNA: TGTGCCAGCAGCCAAGCGGGACTTAACACAGATACGCAGTATTTT.

The V and J genes are TRBV4-1 and TRBJ1-5, with D unclear. The germline CDR1 and CDR2 sequences are MGHRA and YSYEKL. Trimming took 0 bases from V and 5 from J, leaving 8 bases between them. CDR3 size: 14 residues. The chain's CDR3 is CASSQERGDQPQHF. The CDR3 DNA follows: TGCGCCAGCAGCCAAGAACGCGGAGATCAGCCCCAGCATTTT.

For this clone: Germline is not matched at one junction end, which may reflect a read error. The rearrangement uses TRBV28 and TRBJ1-2; D is ambiguous. Germline V lookup: CDR1 MDHEN, CDR2 SYDVKM. CDR3 size: 12 residues. The DNA for the CDR3 is TGTGCCAGCAGTCAGACCGAGAAGCTCGTATGCTTC. It translates to CASSQTEKLVCF.

The CDR3 is CASQRHLDLKETQYF. The CDR3 nucleotides are TGTGCCAGCCAACGGCATCTAGATCTAAAAGAGACCCAGTACTTC. J is TRBJ2-5 and V is TRBV27; D call uncertain. Trimming left V 8 bases short and J 3 bases short, with 19 bases between. The germline V gene has CDR1 MNHEY and CDR2 SMNVEV (reference sequence). This CDR3 contains 15 residues.